These T cell receptor beta chains were read from a single sample in a study of CD8 T cells in ankylosing spondylitis. TCRdb re-called the 5' RACE reads with MiXCR, one entry per CDR3 protein. The sample includes 800,000 to 900,000 distinct CDR3 sequences, about 12% of them seen just once. Specimen: blood, either unsorted or a sorted T cell fraction (not recorded which). These receptors all stem from a male donor with ankylosing spondylitis. Each CDR3 is given with its conserved first and last residue. D genes are given only for firm matches. The listing skips clone size in some rows; elsewhere it reads once, few, many or a size class.

cdr3_length j_call v_call clone_size d_call cdr3_aa cdr3_nt
11 TRBJ2-4 TRBV20-1 many - CSARPLDIQYF TGCAGTGCTCGACCTTTGGACATTCAGTACTTC
16 TRBJ2-1 TRBV20-1 many - CSARESGGTTYNEQFF TGCAGTGCTAGAGAATCGGGCGGGACCACCTACAATGAGCAGTTCTTC
13 TRBJ2-4 TRBV20-1 - TRBD1 CSATGGAGNIQYF TGCAGTGCAACAGGGGGCGCCGGTAACATTCAGTACTTC
16 TRBJ2-5 TRBV10-3 - TRBD2 CAISDLAGGPEKTQYF TGTGCCATCAGTGATCTAGCGGGGGGGCCAGAAAAGACCCAGTACTTC
14 TRBJ1-1 TRBV28 few - CASSTPGGRFEAFF TGTGCCAGCAGTACCCCCGGGGGTAGATTTGAAGCTTTCTTT
13 TRBJ2-5 TRBV29-1 many - CSVAMTDGETQYF TGCAGCGTTGCCATGACCGACGGAGAGACCCAGTACTTC
16 TRBJ1-6 TRBV6-4 few - CASSERPDRRNSPLHF TGTGCCAGCAGTGAACGTCCCGACAGAAGGAATTCACCCCTCCACTTT
14 TRBJ1-6 TRBV20-1 - - CSAEEQSYNPPLHF TGCAGTGCTGAGGAGCAATCCTATAATCCACCCCTCCACTTT
16 TRBJ1-1 TRBV2 few - CASRPSTSAGVTEAFF TGTGCCTCTAGACCTTCCACGTCCGCGGGCGTCACTGAAGCTTTCTTT
14 TRBJ2-6 TRBV7-3 few - CASSLTTGANVLTF TGTGCCAGCAGCTTAACCACCGGGGCCAACGTCCTGACTTTC
13 TRBJ1-1 TRBV18 - - CASSPPGVGEAFF TGTGCCAGCTCACCACCGGGGGTTGGGGAAGCTTTCTTT
16 TRBJ2-7 TRBV20-1 - TRBD1 CSARDQRQGGSLEQYF TGCAGTGCTAGAGATCAAAGACAGGGTGGAAGCCTCGAGCAGTACTTC
12 TRBJ2-5 TRBV29-1 few - CSVVANQETQYF TGCAGCGTTGTCGCTAATCAAGAGACCCAGTACTTC
12 TRBJ2-3 TRBV29-1 - TRBD1 CSVDRGSDTQYF TGCAGCGTGGACAGGGGGTCAGATACGCAGTATTTT
16 TRBJ2-5 TRBV12-3/TRBV12-4 few - CASSLGGLAVQETQYF TGTGCCAGCAGTTTAGGGGGGTTGGCAGTTCAAGAGACCCAGTACTTC
16 TRBJ2-1 TRBV20-1 few - CSARDKGGHSYNEQFF TGCAGTGCTAGAGATAAGGGCGGGCACTCCTACAATGAGCAGTTCTTC
11 TRBJ2-7 TRBV20-1 - - CSASGVTSEYF TGCAGTGCTAGCGGCGTCACGTCGGAGTACTTC
14 TRBJ2-1 TRBV20-1 many TRBD2 CSAPGEREGNEQFF TGCAGTGCTCCTGGCGAGCGGGAGGGAAATGAGCAGTTCTTC
15 TRBJ2-1 TRBV11-2 - TRBD1 CASSFRTGNYNEQFF TGTGCCAGCAGCTTCAGGACAGGCAACTACAATGAGCAGTTCTTC
16 TRBJ2-1 TRBV7-2 - TRBD2 CASSLADSRAGYEQFF TGTGCCAGCAGCTTAGCCGACTCTCGAGCGGGGTATGAGCAGTTCTTC
13 TRBJ2-5 TRBV12-3/TRBV12-4 - - CASSRTPQRTQYF TGTGCCAGCAGTCGGACACCTCAGAGGACCCAGTACTTC
16 TRBJ1-2 TRBV20-1 - - CSAFNILGETNYGYTF TGCAGTGCTTTTAACATTCTCGGGGAGACCAACTATGGCTACACCTTC
13 TRBJ2-1 TRBV20-1 few - CSASQGTYNEQFF TGCAGTGCTAGTCAGGGAACCTACAATGAGCAGTTCTTC
15 TRBJ1-5 TRBV10-3 few - CAISEVSSSNQPQHF TGTGCCATCAGTGAAGTCTCTAGTAGCAATCAGCCCCAGCATTTT
15 TRBJ2-1 TRBV25-1 - - CASSEYVDRRNEQFF TGTGCCAGCAGTGAATATGTGGACAGACGCAATGAGCAGTTCTTC
16 TRBJ2-3 TRBV7-9 - TRBD2 CASSSGLASLQRTQYF TGTGCCAGCAGTTCCGGACTAGCGAGTCTTCAGAGAACGCAGTATTTT
14 TRBJ2-2 TRBV6-5 many - CASSYWASTGELFF TGTGCCAGCAGTTACTGGGCCAGCACCGGGGAGCTGTTTTTT
13 TRBJ2-5 TRBV20-1 once - CSARDTLPETQYF TGCAGTGCTAGGGACACGCTCCCGGAGACCCAGTACTTC
14 TRBJ2-7 TRBV18 few TRBD1 CASSPETGVGEQYF TGTGCCAGCTCACCAGAGACAGGGGTCGGCGAGCAGTACTTC
17 TRBJ2-4 TRBV20-1 - TRBD2 CSALGASGRVSKNIQYF TGCAGTGCCCTGGGAGCTAGCGGGAGGGTGAGCAAAAACATTCAGTACTTC
13 TRBJ2-5 TRBV15 few - CATSSQRRQTQYF TGTGCCACCAGCAGCCAACGGCGTCAGACCCAGTACTTC
13 TRBJ2-3 TRBV7-2 - - CASSPTVRDTQYF TGTGCCAGCAGCCCGACTGTCCGGGATACGCAGTATTTT
13 TRBJ1-1 TRBV29-1 - - CSGVRDLGTEAFF TGCAGCGGTGTCCGGGACCTCGGGACTGAAGCTTTCTTT
16 TRBJ2-2 TRBV4-3 few - CASRYLQGRNTGELFF TGCGCCAGCAGGTACCTACAGGGACGCAACACCGGGGAGCTGTTTTTT
14 TRBJ2-1 TRBV11-3 - - CASSLRWEGHEQFF TGTGCCAGCAGCTTAAGGTGGGAAGGACATGAGCAGTTCTTC
14 TRBJ2-1 TRBV4-2 few TRBD2 CASSQSTSAHEQFF TGTGCCAGCAGCCAGTCGACTAGCGCGCATGAGCAGTTCTTC
11 TRBJ2-7 TRBV6-5 - - CATRGVSEQYF TGTGCCACCCGGGGCGTGAGCGAGCAGTACTTC
12 TRBJ1-2 TRBV5-6 - - CASSLRRWGYTF TGTGCCAGCAGCTTGAGACGGTGGGGCTACACCTTC
16 TRBJ2-3 TRBV20-1 many TRBD2 CSARAASGGSTDTQYF TGCAGTGCTAGAGCAGCCAGCGGGGGGAGCACAGATACGCAGTATTTT
14 TRBJ1-3 TRBV6-1 - - CASSHGSSGNTIYF TGTGCCAGTTCTCACGGGAGCTCTGGAAACACCATATATTTT
15 TRBJ1-2 TRBV7-2 many TRBD1 CASSYPGQGNYGYTF TGTGCCAGCAGCTATCCGGGACAGGGTAACTATGGCTACACCTTC
14 TRBJ2-7 TRBV5-1 - - CASSLGGRPYEQYF TGCGCCAGCAGCTTGGGGGGACGACCCTACGAGCAGTACTTC
15 TRBJ2-1 TRBV11-3 few TRBD1 CASSPRDRGRNEQFF TGTGCCAGCAGCCCTAGGGACAGGGGGCGAAATGAGCAGTTCTTC
13 TRBJ2-1 TRBV5-1 many - CASSRPEGDEQFF TGCGCCAGCAGTCGGCCGGAGGGGGATGAGCAGTTCTTC
15 TRBJ2-1 TRBV5-1 - - CASSPGLPPYNEQFF TGCGCCAGCAGCCCAGGACTCCCGCCTTACAATGAGCAGTTCTTC
15 TRBJ2-6 TRBV5-5 many - CASSLSATGANVLTF TGTGCCAGCAGCTTGTCCGCGACTGGGGCCAACGTCCTGACTTTC
16 TRBJ2-7 TRBV7-2 - - CASSRRGPGLSYEQYF TGTGCCAGCAGCCGTCGTGGTCCAGGTCTCTCCTACGAGCAGTACTTC
14 TRBJ1-1 TRBV7-9 - - CASSLAPGITEAFF TGTGCCAGCAGCTTAGCCCCAGGAATCACTGAAGCTTTCTTT
17 TRBJ2-2 TRBV5-5 - TRBD2 CASSSNLAGVLTGELFF TGTGCCAGCAGCTCCAACCTAGCGGGAGTGTTAACCGGGGAGCTGTTTTTT
15 TRBJ1-2 TRBV7-8 few - CASSFGGGGYYGYTF TGTGCCAGCAGCTTCGGGGGGGGCGGCTACTATGGCTACACCTTC
16 TRBJ2-3 TRBV4-3 - - CASSPQGLARTDTQYF TGCGCCAGCAGCCCACAAGGGCTAGCGCGGACAGATACGCAGTATTTT
15 TRBJ2-3 TRBV7-9 many TRBD2 CASTSWASGEDTQYF TGTGCCAGCACCTCCTGGGCTAGCGGGGAAGATACGCAGTATTTT
15 TRBJ2-1 TRBV5-1 - - CASSLGLYNVNEQFF TGCGCCAGCAGCTTGGGACTATACAACGTCAATGAGCAGTTCTTC
17 TRBJ2-1 TRBV6-1 - TRBD2 CASSPKPGLVKLYEQFF TGTGCCAGCAGTCCTAAACCGGGACTAGTAAAACTTTATGAGCAGTTCTTC
14 TRBJ1-6 TRBV6-5 - - CASSYRVNNSPLHF TGTGCCAGCAGTTACCGCGTTAATAATTCACCCCTCCACTTT
14 TRBJ1-1 TRBV7-9 - TRBD1 CASTPDRSNTEAFF TGTGCCAGCACCCCGGACAGGTCGAACACTGAAGCTTTCTTT
17 TRBJ1-1 TRBV20-1 many TRBD1 CSAPLGGNRGKNTEAFF TGCAGTGCTCCCCTGGGGGGGAACAGGGGGAAGAACACTGAAGCTTTCTTT
10 TRBJ2-1 TRBV20-1 few - CSARVNEQFF TGCAGTGCTAGAGTCAATGAGCAGTTCTTC
14 TRBJ1-5 TRBV5-1 - - CASSSGISNQPQHF TGCGCCAGCAGCTCGGGGATTAGCAATCAGCCCCAGCATTTT
15 TRBJ2-1 TRBV28 - - CASSLAARGRNEQFF TGTGCCAGCTCATTAGCGGCCCGAGGTAGGAATGAGCAGTTCTTC